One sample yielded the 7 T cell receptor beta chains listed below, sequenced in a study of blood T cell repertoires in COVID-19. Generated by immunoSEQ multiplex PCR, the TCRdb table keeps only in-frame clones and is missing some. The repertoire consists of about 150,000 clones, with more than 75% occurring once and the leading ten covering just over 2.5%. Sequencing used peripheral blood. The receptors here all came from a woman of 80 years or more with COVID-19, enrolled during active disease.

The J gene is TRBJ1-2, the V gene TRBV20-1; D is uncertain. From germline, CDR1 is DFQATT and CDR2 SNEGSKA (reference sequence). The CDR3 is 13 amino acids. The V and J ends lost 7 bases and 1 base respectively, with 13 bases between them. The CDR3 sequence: CSVSRGFNYGYTF. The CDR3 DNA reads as TGCAGTGTTAGTCGGGGATTTAACTATGGCTACACCTTC.

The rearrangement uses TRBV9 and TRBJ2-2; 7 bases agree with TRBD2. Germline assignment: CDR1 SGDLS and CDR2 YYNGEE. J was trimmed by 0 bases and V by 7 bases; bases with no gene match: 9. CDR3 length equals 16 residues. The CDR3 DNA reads TGTGCCAGCTCTACCGCGGCGGGGGCGAACACCGGGGAGCTGTTTTTT. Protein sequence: CASSTAAGANTGELFF.

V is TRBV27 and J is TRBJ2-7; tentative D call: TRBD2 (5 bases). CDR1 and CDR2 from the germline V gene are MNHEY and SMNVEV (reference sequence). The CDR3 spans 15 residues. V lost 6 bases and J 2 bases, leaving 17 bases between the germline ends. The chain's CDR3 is CASRPRTSATYEQYF. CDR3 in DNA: TGTGCCAGCAGACCCAGGACTTCTGCCACCTACGAGCAGTACTTC.

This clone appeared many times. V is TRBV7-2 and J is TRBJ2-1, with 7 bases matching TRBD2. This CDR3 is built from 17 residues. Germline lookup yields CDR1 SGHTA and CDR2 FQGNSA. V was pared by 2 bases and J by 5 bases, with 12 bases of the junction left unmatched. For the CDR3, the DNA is TGTGCCAGCAGCTTAAACGGAGGGTTCGGGAGGAACAATGAGCAGTTCTTC. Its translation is CASSLNGGFGRNNEQFF.

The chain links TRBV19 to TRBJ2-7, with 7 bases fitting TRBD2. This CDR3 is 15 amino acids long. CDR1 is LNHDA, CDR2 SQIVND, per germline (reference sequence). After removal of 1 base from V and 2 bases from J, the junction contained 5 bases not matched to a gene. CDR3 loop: CASSIVGGLPYEQYF. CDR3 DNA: TGTGCCAGTAGTATAGTGGGGGGACTACCCTACGAGCAGTACTTC.

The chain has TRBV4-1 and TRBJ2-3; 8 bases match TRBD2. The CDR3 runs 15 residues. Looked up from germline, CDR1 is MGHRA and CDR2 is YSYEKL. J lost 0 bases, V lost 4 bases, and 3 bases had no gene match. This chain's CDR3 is CASSLLAGSTDTQYF. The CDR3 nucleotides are TGCGCCAGCAGCCTTTTAGCGGGAAGCACAGATACGCAGTATTTT.

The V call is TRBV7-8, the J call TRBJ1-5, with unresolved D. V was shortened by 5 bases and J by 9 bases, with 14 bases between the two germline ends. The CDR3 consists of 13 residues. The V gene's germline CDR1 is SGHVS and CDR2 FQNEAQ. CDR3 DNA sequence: TGTGCCAGCAGCCGGAATGCCGTCGGGCCCCAGCATTTT. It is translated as CASSRNAVGPQHF.